This TCR beta chain was sequenced for a study of T cell repertoires in cytomegalovirus infection. Study-wide findings and caveats: The response measured ex vivo was dominated by TCR beta clonotypes (HLA-C-restricted and CMV-specific).

TCRdb called the reads again in MiXCR, with one record for every CDR3 protein. The sample yields about 770,000 distinct CDR3 sequences, 25% to 30% seen once. This CDR3 comprises 12 residues. The V gene lost 5 bases and the J gene lost 5 bases, with 9 bases spanning the gap. CDR1 and CDR2 from the germline V gene are MNHEY and SVGEGT. Concerning this clonotype itself: The antigen remains unidentified.

The sample consisted of cultured CD8+ T cells from PBMCs, taken from culture after CMV antigen stimulation. The V and J genes are TRBV6-2 or TRBV6-3 and TRBJ1-1; D is perhaps TRBD1 (6 bases). The receptor was isolated from a human donor in good health (CMV status not recorded). Some clones in this sample may be carry-over from other donors' samples. CDR3 sequence (DNA): TGTGCCAGCAGTAGGGACAAAACTGAAGCTTTCTTT. It translates to CASSRDKTEAFF.